These T cell receptor beta chains were read from a single sample in a study of CD8+ T cells in alopecia areata. Profiling relied on immunoSEQ multiplex PCR, and the TCRdb table lists in-frame clones only, not all of them. The sample holds fewer than 150,000 clones, over 60% seen once. Sequences were obtained from CD4+ T cells sorted from blood. The receptors derive from a human donor in good health. The CDR3 runs from the conserved cysteine through the conserved F or W. D genes are given only for firm matches. Clone size appears in some rows only: once, few, many, or a class for an expanded clone.

d_call | clone_size | j_call | v_call | cdr3_aa | cdr3_nt
. | . | TRBJ1-2 | TRBV29-1 | CSVEESGLANYGYTF | TGCAGCGTTGAAGAATCAGGACTAGCTAACTATGGCTACACCTTC
. | . | TRBJ2-3 | TRBV10-3 | CAISEGQSTDTQYF | TGTGCCATCAGTGAAGGGCAGAGCACAGATACGCAGTATTTT
TRBD1 | . | TRBJ2-7 | TRBV27 | CASSPGGQPYEQYF | TGTGCCAGCAGTCCAGGGGGACAGCCCTACGAGCAGTACTTC
. | . | TRBJ2-3 | TRBV15 | CATSSPSTDTQYF | TGTGCCACCAGCAGTCCCAGCACAGATACGCAGTATTTT
TRBD1 | . | TRBJ1-6 | TRBV30 | CAWSAGTGDESPLHF | TGTGCCTGGAGTGCAGGGACAGGGGATGAATCACCCCTCCACTTT
. | . | TRBJ2-7 | TRBV29-1 | CSVLRLGSYEQYF | TGCAGCGTCTTGAGGTTGGGCTCCTACGAGCAGTACTTC
. | . | TRBJ1-2 | TRBV19 | CASSPLVVDPYGYTF | TGTGCCAGTAGTCCTCTTGTTGTGGACCCCTATGGCTACACCTTC
. | . | TRBJ2-5 | TRBV15 | CATSRDVRETQYF | TGTGCCACCAGCAGAGATGTCCGAGAGACCCAGTACTTC
. | few | TRBJ1-1 | TRBV5-1 | CASSSETNTEAFF | TGCGCCAGCAGCTCGGAAACGAACACTGAAGCTTTCTTT
. | once | TRBJ2-4 | TRBV30 | CAGGYGGPTNIQYF | TGTGCCGGAGGATACGGGGGCCCTACAAACATTCAGTACTTC
. | . | TRBJ2-5 | TRBV9 | CANQKETQYF | TGTGCCAACCAAAAAGAGACCCAGTACTTC
TRBD1 | . | TRBJ2-2 | TRBV14 | CASSPYHRGSRELFF | TGTGCCAGCAGCCCCTACCACAGGGGAAGCCGGGAGCTGTTTTTT
. | . | TRBJ1-1 | TRBV5-1 | CASSLVVSTEAFF | TGCGCCAGCAGCTTGGTGGTGTCGACTGAAGCTTTCTTT
. | . | TRBJ1-6 | TRBV30 | CARTAEGVGNSPLHF | TGTGCCCGTACGGCTGAGGGGGTGGGGAATTCACCCCTCCACTTT
. | . | TRBJ2-7 | TRBV2 | CASSEQKGRVSEQYF | TGTGCCAGCAGTGAACAGAAGGGGCGGGTCTCGGAGCAGTACTTC
. | few | TRBJ2-7 | TRBV9 | CASSVVGVSEQYF | TGTGCCAGCAGCGTAGTAGGGGTGAGCGAGCAGTACTTC
. | . | TRBJ1-1 | TRBV30 | CALGGNTEAFF | TGTGCCTTGGGTGGGAACACTGAAGCTTTCTTT
TRBD1 | few | TRBJ1-1 | TRBV5-1 | CASSEAAGGNTEAFF | TGCGCCAGCAGCGAGGCGGCAGGGGGGAACACTGAAGCTTTCTTT